This TCR beta chain was found in a study of shared clonotypes between healthy human individuals. About the research overall: Each donor had three CD4 naive, three CD4 memory, two CD8 naive and one CD8 memory plate.

The table came from immunoSEQ multiplex PCR; TCRdb's copy has only in-frame clones and leaves some out. The sample has roughly 2.4 million clones; 90% to 96% are singletons. The CDR3 runs to 13 residues. The V end lost 8 bases, the J end lost 7 bases, and 14 bases lay between the germline ends. Germline assignment: CDR1 MNHEY and CDR2 SMNVEV (reference sequence). Sequencing was performed on naive CD4+ T cells sorted from blood. Subset given: CD45RA+ positively selected. The J gene is TRBJ1-4, the V gene TRBV27, with TRBD1 as a possible D gene (6 bases). This TCR derives from a man aged 18 to 30 in good health. CDR3 loop: CASLPVGGEKLFF. The CDR3 DNA follows: TGTGCCAGCCTCCCGGTAGGGGGTGAAAAACTGTTTTTT.